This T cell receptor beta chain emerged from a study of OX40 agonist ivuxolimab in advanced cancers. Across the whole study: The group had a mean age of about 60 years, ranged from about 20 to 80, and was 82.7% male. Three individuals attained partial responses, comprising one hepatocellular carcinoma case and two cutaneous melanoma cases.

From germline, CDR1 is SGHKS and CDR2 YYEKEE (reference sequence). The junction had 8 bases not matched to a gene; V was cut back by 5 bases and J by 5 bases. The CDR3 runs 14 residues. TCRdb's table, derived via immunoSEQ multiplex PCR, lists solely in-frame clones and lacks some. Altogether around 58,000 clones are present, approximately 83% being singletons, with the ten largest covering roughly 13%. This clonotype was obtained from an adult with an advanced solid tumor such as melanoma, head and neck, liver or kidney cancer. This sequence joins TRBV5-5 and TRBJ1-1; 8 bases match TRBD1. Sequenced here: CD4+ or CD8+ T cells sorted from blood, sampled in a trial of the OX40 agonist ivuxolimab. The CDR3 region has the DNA TGTGCCAGCAGATACGACAGGGGCAGGACTGAAGCTTTCTTT. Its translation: CASRYDRGRTEAFF.